The subject of this entry is one T cell receptor (beta chain). Its antigen is currently unknown. PCR was performed a second time for about 7 to 12 cycles using a sample-barcoded 5' primer and a J-beta primer mix. TCRdb recomputed calls from the 5' RACE reads with MiXCR, one row per CDR3 protein. The data hold around 1,700,000 distinct CDR3 sequences, with 28% observed a single time. The sample is drawn from a study of blood T cells in healthy people across ages. Overall study findings and caveats: Greater diversity and more naive CD4+ cells were seen in long-lived donors than in aged donors. Naive T cell percentage and TCR beta diversity correlated strongly.

Deletions cut 5 bases from V and 3 bases from J, with 15 bases between. The CDR3 length is 15 residues. This TCR came from a woman in her twenties or thirties in good health. This sequence joins TRBV12-3 or TRBV12-4 and TRBJ2-3; a weak D match, TRBD2 (6 bases). The sequenced sample consisted of blood. The CDR3 DNA reads as TGTGCCAGCAGTCGCGCGGGCGGGGTGACAGATACGCAGTATTTT. Its translation: CASSRAGGVTDTQYF.